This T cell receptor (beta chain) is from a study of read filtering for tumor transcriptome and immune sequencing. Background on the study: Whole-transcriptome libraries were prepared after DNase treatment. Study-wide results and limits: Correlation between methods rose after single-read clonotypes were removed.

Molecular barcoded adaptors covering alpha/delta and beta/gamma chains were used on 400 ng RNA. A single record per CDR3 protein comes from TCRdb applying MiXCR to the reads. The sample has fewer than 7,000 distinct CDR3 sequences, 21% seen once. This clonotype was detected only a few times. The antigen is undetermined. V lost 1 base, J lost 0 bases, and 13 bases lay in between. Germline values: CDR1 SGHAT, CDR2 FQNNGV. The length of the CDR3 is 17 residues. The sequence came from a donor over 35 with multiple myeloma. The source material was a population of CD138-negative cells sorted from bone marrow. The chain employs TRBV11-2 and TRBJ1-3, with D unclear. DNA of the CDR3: TGTGCCAGCAGCTTAGTCTGGGATGCTCTCTCTGGAAACACCATATATTTT. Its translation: CASSLVWDALSGNTIYF.